Sequencing of this T cell receptor beta chain was carried out in a study of blood T cell repertoires in COVID-19. At the level of the study: Acute and convalescent COVID-19 samples came from the United States, Italy and Spain. PBMCs, B-cell-depleted T cells, or T cells were the source of the cDNA or gDNA that made up the material.

Study processing details: The assay estimated nucleated cells by amplifying reference gene primers. Some clones are missing from TCRdb's copy, which holds only in-frame ones; the method was immunoSEQ multiplex PCR. V and J calls and clone size are given by that table; D and trimming were obtained from the DNA. The data contain around 200,000 clones, roughly nine tenths of them singletons. V was clipped by 2 bases and J by 4 bases, with 20 bases between them. The CDR3 is 17 amino acids. Germline CDR1 reads LNHDA; CDR2 reads SQIVND (reference sequence). Material: peripheral blood. The V call is TRBV19, the J call TRBJ1-1, with D perhaps TRBD1 (5 bases). The receptor was isolated from a man aged 40-49 years with acute or convalescent COVID-19. The DNA for the CDR3 is TGTGCCAGTAGTATACGGGCGTGGGGGGTTGGTGGCACTGAAGCTTTCTTT. This gives the protein CASSIRAWGVGGTEAFF.